A single T cell receptor beta chain is shown here with its context. Its antigen is still unknown. The data originate from a study of OX40 agonist ivuxolimab in advanced cancers. At the level of the study: Treatment of patients was with ivuxolimab, an agonistic anti-OX40 (CD134) antibody.

Study-level points and caveats: Researchers report that CD8+ T cells had, on average, more expanded clones than CD4+.

Trimming shortened V by 2 bases and J by 4 bases, and 8 bases separated the two germline ends. This CDR3 has 13 amino acids. Germline CDR1 reads MNHNY; CDR2 reads SVGAGI (reference sequence). Data came from immunoSEQ multiplex PCR; TCRdb stores just in-frame clones and leaves some out. The table lists about 79,000 clones, about 95% of them singletons, with around 10% in the top ten. Baseline was the first blood sampling point, followed by cycle 4 day 1 and cycle 7 day 1. The V call is TRBV6-6, the J call TRBJ1-1; D perhaps matches TRBD1 (6 bases). The sample consisted of CD4+ or CD8+ T cells sorted from blood, taken in a trial of the OX40 agonist ivuxolimab. The sequence derives from an adult with an advanced solid tumor such as melanoma, head and neck, liver or kidney cancer. The CDR3 is CASSYGGRTEAFF. As DNA, the CDR3 is TGTGCCAGCAGTTACGGGGGGCGCACTGAAGCTTTCTTT.